The entry below gives a single T cell receptor beta chain sequence along with its context. Its antigen is currently unknown. Produced via immunoSEQ multiplex PCR; TCRdb's table is partial and in-frame only. This table holds about 130,000 clones, more than 85% found once. This CDR3 is 15 amino acids long. V dropped 7 bases and J dropped 6 bases, with 16 bases sitting between them. Looked up from germline, CDR1 is MDHEN and CDR2 is SYDVKM. This record comes from a study of T cell responses to AZD1222 COVID-19 vaccine. Overall study results and limits: Sampled repertoires all dated from after the peak T cell response.

The sequence was collected from an adult in good health. The sample in question was peripheral blood, obtained on day 0 of AZD1222 vaccination. V is TRBV28 and J is TRBJ1-6; D remains unclear. The CDR3 DNA sequence: TGTGCCAGCACCATGAGGTCGGGGATTAATTCACCCCTCCACTTT. It translates to CASTMRSGINSPLHF.